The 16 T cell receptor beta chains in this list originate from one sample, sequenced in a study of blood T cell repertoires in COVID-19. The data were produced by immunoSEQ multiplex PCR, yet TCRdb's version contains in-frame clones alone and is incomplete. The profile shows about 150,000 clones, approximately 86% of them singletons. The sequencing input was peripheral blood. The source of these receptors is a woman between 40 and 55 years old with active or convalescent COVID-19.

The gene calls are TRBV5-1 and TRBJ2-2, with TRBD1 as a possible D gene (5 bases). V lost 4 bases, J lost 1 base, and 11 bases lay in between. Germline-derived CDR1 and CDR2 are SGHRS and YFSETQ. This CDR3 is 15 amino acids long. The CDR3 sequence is CASSPIQGNTGELFF. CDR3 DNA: TGCGCCAGCAGCCCGATCCAGGGGAACACCGGGGAGCTGTTTTTT.

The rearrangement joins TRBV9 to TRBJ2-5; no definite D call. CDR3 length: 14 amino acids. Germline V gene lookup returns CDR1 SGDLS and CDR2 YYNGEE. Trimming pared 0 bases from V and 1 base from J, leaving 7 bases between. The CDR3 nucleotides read TGTGCCAGCAGCGTAGAACCCAGCCAAGAGACCCAGTACTTC. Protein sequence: CASSVEPSQETQYF. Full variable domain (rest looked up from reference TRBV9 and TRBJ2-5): DSGVTQTPKHLITATGQRVTLRCSPRSGDLSVYWYQQSLDQGLQFLIQYYNGEERAKGNILERFSAQQFPDLHSELNLSSLELGDSALYFCASSVEPSQETQYFGPGTRLLVL.

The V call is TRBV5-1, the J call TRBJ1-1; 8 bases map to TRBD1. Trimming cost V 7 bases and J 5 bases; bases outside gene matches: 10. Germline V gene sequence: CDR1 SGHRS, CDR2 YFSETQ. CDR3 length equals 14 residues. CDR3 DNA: TGCGCCAGCCAAACCTACAGGGGGAGGACTGAAGCTTTCTTT. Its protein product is CASQTYRGRTEAFF.

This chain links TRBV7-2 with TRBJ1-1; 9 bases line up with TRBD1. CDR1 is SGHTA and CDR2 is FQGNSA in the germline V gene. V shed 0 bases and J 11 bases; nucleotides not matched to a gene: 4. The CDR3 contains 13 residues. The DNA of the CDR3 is TGTGCCAGCAGCTTAGCGGGACAGGGAGGGGCTTTCTTT. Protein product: CASSLAGQGGAFF.

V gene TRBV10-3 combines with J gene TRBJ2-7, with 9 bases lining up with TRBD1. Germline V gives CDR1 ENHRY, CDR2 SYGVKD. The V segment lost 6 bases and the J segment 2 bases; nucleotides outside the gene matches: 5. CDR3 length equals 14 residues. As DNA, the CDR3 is TGTGCCATCAGGGGACAGGGAGCTACCTACGAGCAGTACTTC. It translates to CAIRGQGATYEQYF.

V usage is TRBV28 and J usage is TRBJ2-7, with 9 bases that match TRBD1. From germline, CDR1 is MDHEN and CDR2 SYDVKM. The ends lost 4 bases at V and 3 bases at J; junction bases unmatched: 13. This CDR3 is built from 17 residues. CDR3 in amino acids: CASSSRFGRQGVYEQYF. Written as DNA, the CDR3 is TGTGCCAGCAGTTCCCGTTTCGGGCGACAGGGGGTCTACGAGCAGTACTTC.

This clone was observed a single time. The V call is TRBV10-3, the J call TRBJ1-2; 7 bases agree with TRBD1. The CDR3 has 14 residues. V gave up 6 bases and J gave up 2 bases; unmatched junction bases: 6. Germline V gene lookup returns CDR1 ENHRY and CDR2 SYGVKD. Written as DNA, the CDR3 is TGTGCCATCAGGGACCAGGGACAGAACTATGGCTACACCTTC. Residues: CAIRDQGQNYGYTF.

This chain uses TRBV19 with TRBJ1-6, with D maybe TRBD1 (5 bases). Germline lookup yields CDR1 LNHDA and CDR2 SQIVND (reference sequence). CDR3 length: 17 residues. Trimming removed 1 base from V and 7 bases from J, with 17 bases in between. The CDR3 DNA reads TGTGCCAGTAGTATAGGGTGGGGCCGCCGGTCGAATTCACCCCTCCACTTT. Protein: CASSIGWGRRSNSPLHF.

This chain's CDR3 is CASSGLAGGADTQYF. The CDR3 DNA is TGTGCCAGTAGTGGTCTAGCGGGGGGGGCAGATACGCAGTATTTT. The chain recombines TRBV19 with TRBJ2-3, with TRBD2 matching 12 bases. CDR1 is LNHDA, CDR2 SQIVND, per germline (reference sequence). This CDR3 has 15 amino acids. J gave up 4 bases and V 5 bases, and 4 bases lay outside the gene matches.

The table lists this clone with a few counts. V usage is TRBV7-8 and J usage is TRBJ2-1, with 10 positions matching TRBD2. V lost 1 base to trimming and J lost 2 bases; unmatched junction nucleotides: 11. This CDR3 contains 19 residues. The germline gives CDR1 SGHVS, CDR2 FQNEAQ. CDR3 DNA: TGTGCCAGCAGCTTAGTAGGGGGATCTAGCGGGAGCGCCTACAATGAGCAGTTCTTC. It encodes CASSLVGGSSGSAYNEQFF.

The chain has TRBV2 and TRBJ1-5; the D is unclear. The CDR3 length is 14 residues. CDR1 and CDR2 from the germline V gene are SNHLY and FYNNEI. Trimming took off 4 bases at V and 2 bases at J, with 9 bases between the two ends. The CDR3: CASSARFGNQPQHF. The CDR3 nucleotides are TGTGCCAGCAGTGCCAGGTTCGGCAATCAGCCCCAGCATTTT. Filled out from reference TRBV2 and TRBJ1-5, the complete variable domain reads EPEVTQTPSHQVTQMGQEVILRCVPISNHLYFYWYRQILGQKVEFLVSFYNNEISEKSEIFDDQFSVERPDGSNFTLKIRSTKLEDSAMYFCASSARFGNQPQHFGDGTRLSIL.

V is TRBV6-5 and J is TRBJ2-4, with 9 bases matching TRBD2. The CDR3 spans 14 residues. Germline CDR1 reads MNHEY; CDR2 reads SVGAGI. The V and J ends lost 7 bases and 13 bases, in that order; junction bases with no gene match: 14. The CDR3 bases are TGTGCCAGCATGGGCTGGGCTAGCGGGGCATTACAGTACTTC. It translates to CASMGWASGALQYF.

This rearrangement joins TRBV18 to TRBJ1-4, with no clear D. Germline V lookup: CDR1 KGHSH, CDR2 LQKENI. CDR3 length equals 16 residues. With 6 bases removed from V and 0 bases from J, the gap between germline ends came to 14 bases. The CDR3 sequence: CASSLNEGTTNEKLFF. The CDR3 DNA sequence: TGTGCCAGCTCCTTGAATGAGGGCACAACTAATGAAAAACTGTTTTTT.

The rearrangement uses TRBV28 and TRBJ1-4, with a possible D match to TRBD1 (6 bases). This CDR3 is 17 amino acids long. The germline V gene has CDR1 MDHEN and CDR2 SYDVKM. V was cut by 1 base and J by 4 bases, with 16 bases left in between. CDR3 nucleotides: TGTGCCAGCAGTTTATCGCGTGGGGCAGGGGTTAATGAAAAACTGTTTTTT. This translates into CASSLSRGAGVNEKLFF.

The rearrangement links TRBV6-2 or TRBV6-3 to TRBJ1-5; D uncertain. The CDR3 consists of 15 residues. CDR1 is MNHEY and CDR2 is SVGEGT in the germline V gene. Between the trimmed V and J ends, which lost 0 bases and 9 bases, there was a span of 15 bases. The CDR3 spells CASSYSMTRGLPQHF. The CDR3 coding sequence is TGTGCCAGCAGTTACTCGATGACACGTGGACTGCCCCAGCATTTT.

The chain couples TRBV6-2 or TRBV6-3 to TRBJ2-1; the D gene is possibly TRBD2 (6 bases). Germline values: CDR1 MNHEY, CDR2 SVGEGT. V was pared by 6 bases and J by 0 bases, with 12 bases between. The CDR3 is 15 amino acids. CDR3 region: CASSSLALSYNEQFF. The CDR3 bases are TGTGCCAGCAGCTCTCTAGCGCTCTCCTACAATGAGCAGTTCTTC.